Described below is a single TCR beta chain sequence and its context. Per germline, CDR1 LGHNA and CDR2 YSLEER. Trimming left V 1 base short and J 3 bases short, with 15 bases between. The CDR3 has 16 amino acids. Indicated time point: baseline, week 1 (first vaccination visit). Treatment denoted: pre-vaccination baseline after standard-of-care therapy. Using immunoSEQ multiplex PCR, the repertoire was profiled, and TCRdb retains in-frame clones only, with some absent. The profile shows 90,000 to 95,000 clones, about four fifths of them singletons. These data come from a study of a mutant IDH1 vaccine in newly diagnosed glioma.

The chain is built from TRBV4-3 and TRBJ1-2; no definite D call. Sequenced material: PBMCs, taken from a glioma patient treated with radiotherapy, temozolomide or both. This clonotype originated in a woman aged 50 to 65 with glioma. The CDR3 DNA follows: TGCGCCAGCAGCCAAGGGAGCGCCCAAGGACACTATGGCTACACCTTC. Translation gives CASSQGSAQGHYGYTF.